Detailed here is one T cell receptor beta chain. Its antigen is not known. CDR3 length: 13 amino acids. After removal of 5 bases from V and 6 bases from J, the junction contained 5 bases not matched to a gene. Germline-derived CDR1 and CDR2 are ENHRY and SYGVKD. These data belong to a study of cytomegalovirus exposure and HLA in healthy donors. The PCR ran on 60 Vbeta and 13 Jbeta primers. This table comes from immunoSEQ multiplex PCR, and its TCRdb copy is limited to in-frame clones, with some not included. Of roughly 110,000 clones in the sample, roughly 74% were seen once. Study findings and constraints: It was likely that a cluster of highly shared sequence variants was a sequencing artifact.

The chain couples TRBV10-3 to TRBJ1-2; 8 bases are a match to TRBD1. This clonotype originated in a man aged 40-55 years in good health and CMV-seronegative. Sequenced: PBMCs. CDR3 in DNA: TGTGCCATCAGTTCACAGGGGGTCGATGGCTACACCTTC. Protein sequence: CAISSQGVDGYTF.